This T cell receptor beta chain emerged from a study of blood T cells in healthy people across ages. Looked up from germline, CDR1 is LNHNV and CDR2 is YYDKDF (reference sequence). The V gene lost 1 base and the J gene lost 5 bases, with 12 bases spanning the gap. The CDR3 contains 14 residues. Then a second PCR, running about 6 to 12 cycles, was carried out with a sample-barcoded 5' primer and a J-beta primer mix. TCRdb re-called the 5' RACE reads through MiXCR, storing one row per CDR3 protein. The sample records 1.5 million to 2 million distinct CDR3 sequences, roughly a third being singletons. This receptor was obtained from a woman younger than 45 in good health. This chain uses TRBV15 with TRBJ2-7; no reliable D call. The specimen was blood. The chain's CDR3 is CATSRGSVVDEQYF. Written as DNA, the CDR3 is TGTGCCACCAGCAGAGGTTCCGTCGTTGACGAGCAGTACTTC. Combining the CDR3 with reference TRBV15 and TRBJ2-7 gives the whole variable domain DAMVIQNPRYQVTQFGKPVTLSCSQTLNHNVMYWYQQKSSQAPKLLFHYYDKDFNNEADTPDNFQSRRPNTSFCFLDIRSPGLGDTAMYLCATSRGSVVDEQYFGPGTRLTVT.